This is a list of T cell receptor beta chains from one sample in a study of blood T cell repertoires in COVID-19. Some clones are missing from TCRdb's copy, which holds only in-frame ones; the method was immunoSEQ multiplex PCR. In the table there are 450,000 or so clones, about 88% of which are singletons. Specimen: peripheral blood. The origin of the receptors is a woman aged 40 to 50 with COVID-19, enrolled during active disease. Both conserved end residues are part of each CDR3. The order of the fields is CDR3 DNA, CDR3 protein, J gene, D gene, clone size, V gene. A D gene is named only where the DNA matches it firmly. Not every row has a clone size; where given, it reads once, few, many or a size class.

CDR3nt: TGTGCCAGCAGCCGGGACACCCGGAATGGTGGCTACACCTTC
CDR3aa: CASSRDTRNGGYTF
j_gene: TRBJ1-2
d_gene: -
abundance: -
v_gene: TRBV6-6

CDR3nt: TGTGCCAGCAGCAATCACAGGGCCCCAACTAATGAAAAACTGTTTTTT
CDR3aa: CASSNHRAPTNEKLFF
j_gene: TRBJ1-4
d_gene: -
abundance: -
v_gene: TRBV6-2/TRBV6-3

CDR3nt: TGTGCCCTAAAGGGACTGGACACTGAAGCTTTCTTT
CDR3aa: CALKGLDTEAFF
j_gene: TRBJ1-1
d_gene: -
abundance: few
v_gene: TRBV28

CDR3nt: TGTGCCAGCAGTCTACAGGGCCCATATGGCTACACCTTC
CDR3aa: CASSLQGPYGYTF
j_gene: TRBJ1-2
d_gene: -
abundance: -
v_gene: TRBV28

CDR3nt: TGTGCCAGCAGTACTGACAGCTCCTACAATGAGCAGTTCTTC
CDR3aa: CASSTDSSYNEQFF
j_gene: TRBJ2-1
d_gene: -
abundance: -
v_gene: TRBV6-2/TRBV6-3

CDR3nt: TGTGCCAGCAGTTTACTAGCGGAAGAGACCCAGTACTTC
CDR3aa: CASSLLAEETQYF
j_gene: TRBJ2-5
d_gene: TRBD2
abundance: -
v_gene: TRBV27

CDR3nt: TGTGCCAGCATGGGACAGGGGTACTACGAGCAGTACTTC
CDR3aa: CASMGQGYYEQYF
j_gene: TRBJ2-7
d_gene: TRBD1
abundance: -
v_gene: TRBV2

CDR3nt: TGTGCCAGCAGCTCCCTTAAGGGGGTCACTGAAGCTTTCTTT
CDR3aa: CASSSLKGVTEAFF
j_gene: TRBJ1-1
d_gene: -
abundance: -
v_gene: TRBV7-2

CDR3nt: TGTGCCAGTAGACGGACTAGCGGGGGGATCTACGAGCAGTACTTC
CDR3aa: CASRRTSGGIYEQYF
j_gene: TRBJ2-7
d_gene: TRBD2
abundance: -
v_gene: TRBV19

CDR3nt: TGTGCTAGTGGTTTGGAACGGGGGACTGAAGCTTTCTTT
CDR3aa: CASGLERGTEAFF
j_gene: TRBJ1-1
d_gene: -
abundance: -
v_gene: TRBV12-5

CDR3nt: TGTGCCATTAGGAGGGGAAACAATCAGCCCCAGCATTTT
CDR3aa: CAIRRGNNQPQHF
j_gene: TRBJ1-5
d_gene: -
abundance: few
v_gene: TRBV6-6

CDR3nt: TGTGCCAGCAGCACCGGACAGGGAGGTCAGCCCCAGCATTTT
CDR3aa: CASSTGQGGQPQHF
j_gene: TRBJ1-5
d_gene: TRBD1
abundance: -
v_gene: TRBV28

CDR3nt: TGTGCCAGCAGTGAACGAGGGTATGCAGATACGCAGTATTTT
CDR3aa: CASSERGYADTQYF
j_gene: TRBJ2-3
d_gene: -
abundance: -
v_gene: TRBV6-4

CDR3nt: TGTGCCGGACGATCCGGGACAGGGAATGGCTACACCTTC
CDR3aa: CAGRSGTGNGYTF
j_gene: TRBJ1-2
d_gene: TRBD1
abundance: -
v_gene: TRBV28

CDR3nt: TGTGCCAGTACCCCCCTTTTGGGGACAGGGGGCCTCAACTATGGCTACACCTTC
CDR3aa: CASTPLLGTGGLNYGYTF
j_gene: TRBJ1-2
d_gene: TRBD1
abundance: -
v_gene: TRBV19

CDR3nt: TGTGCCAGCAGTTTAAGAGTCACTAACTATGGCTACACCTTC
CDR3aa: CASSLRVTNYGYTF
j_gene: TRBJ1-2
d_gene: -
abundance: -
v_gene: TRBV28

CDR3nt: TGTGCCAGCAGTTCGGCCCAGGGGGCCCTTAACTATGGCTACACCTTC
CDR3aa: CASSSAQGALNYGYTF
j_gene: TRBJ1-2
d_gene: TRBD1
abundance: -
v_gene: TRBV6-2/TRBV6-3

CDR3nt: TGTGCCAGCAGTTTATCGGCTTGGAGCGGTACTGAAGCTTTCTTT
CDR3aa: CASSLSAWSGTEAFF
j_gene: TRBJ1-1
d_gene: -
abundance: -
v_gene: TRBV28

CDR3nt: TGTGCCAGCAGCCAGAGGCTAGCGGGAGGGGGTGAGCAGTTCTTC
CDR3aa: CASSQRLAGGGEQFF
j_gene: TRBJ2-1
d_gene: TRBD2
abundance: -
v_gene: TRBV7-2

CDR3nt: TGCGCCAGCAGCGGGCGGGGTATATCCTACGAGCAGTACTTC
CDR3aa: CASSGRGISYEQYF
j_gene: TRBJ2-7
d_gene: -
abundance: -
v_gene: TRBV5-1

CDR3nt: TGTGCCAGCAGTTACTCTAGGAGAGGGGGCTACACCTTC
CDR3aa: CASSYSRRGGYTF
j_gene: TRBJ1-2
d_gene: -
abundance: -
v_gene: TRBV6-5

CDR3nt: TGCGCCAGCAGCCAGGAGGTCAGGTTACCCCTCCACTTT
CDR3aa: CASSQEVRLPLHF
j_gene: TRBJ1-6
d_gene: -
abundance: -
v_gene: TRBV4-1

CDR3nt: TGTGCCACCAGCAAGGGAGGCGGTCTGGGCTATGGCTACACCTTC
CDR3aa: CATSKGGGLGYGYTF
j_gene: TRBJ1-2
d_gene: -
abundance: once
v_gene: TRBV15

CDR3nt: TGCAGCGTTGAAGGACAGTCACAGTACGAGCAGTACTTC
CDR3aa: CSVEGQSQYEQYF
j_gene: TRBJ2-7
d_gene: -
abundance: -
v_gene: TRBV29-1

CDR3nt: TGTGCCGGGAAAGGGACTAGCTACGAGCAGTACTTC
CDR3aa: CAGKGTSYEQYF
j_gene: TRBJ2-7
d_gene: TRBD2
abundance: -
v_gene: TRBV2

CDR3nt: TGTGCCAGCAGCCCAAGGCGGGGGAACACAGATACGCAGTATTTT
CDR3aa: CASSPRRGNTDTQYF
j_gene: TRBJ2-3
d_gene: TRBD2
abundance: -
v_gene: TRBV6-2/TRBV6-3

CDR3nt: TGTGCCAGCAGTTTAGGGGACAGGGGCAATGAAAAACTGTTTTTT
CDR3aa: CASSLGDRGNEKLFF
j_gene: TRBJ1-4
d_gene: TRBD1
abundance: -
v_gene: TRBV27

CDR3nt: TGTGCCAGCAGGCCATGGGACAGGGGGACGAGGCCTGAAAAACTGTTTTTT
CDR3aa: CASRPWDRGTRPEKLFF
j_gene: TRBJ1-4
d_gene: TRBD1
abundance: -
v_gene: TRBV28

CDR3nt: TGCGCCAGCAGCCACTCGCGGGGGGTCACAGATACGCAGTATTTT
CDR3aa: CASSHSRGVTDTQYF
j_gene: TRBJ2-3
d_gene: TRBD2
abundance: few
v_gene: TRBV4-3

CDR3nt: TGTGCCAGCAGTGAAGTGAATAGCCCTACCTACGAGCAGTACTTC
CDR3aa: CASSEVNSPTYEQYF
j_gene: TRBJ2-7
d_gene: -
abundance: few
v_gene: TRBV6-1

CDR3nt: TGTGCCAGCAGTGAGTGGAGGGGAATTGGGACTAACACTGAAGCTTTCTTT
CDR3aa: CASSEWRGIGTNTEAFF
j_gene: TRBJ1-1
d_gene: -
abundance: -
v_gene: TRBV6-1

CDR3nt: TGTGCCACCAGTGCTGAGACAGGGGGTTACAATGAGCAGTTCTTC
CDR3aa: CATSAETGGYNEQFF
j_gene: TRBJ2-1
d_gene: TRBD1
abundance: -
v_gene: TRBV24-1

CDR3nt: TGTGCCAGCAGTTTCCCCAGGGCGGGCAATCAGCCCCAGCATTTT
CDR3aa: CASSFPRAGNQPQHF
j_gene: TRBJ1-5
d_gene: -
abundance: once
v_gene: TRBV28

CDR3nt: TGTGCCAGCAGCTTAGTAGCCAGTGGGGGCTTTGGCTACACCTTC
CDR3aa: CASSLVASGGFGYTF
j_gene: TRBJ1-2
d_gene: -
abundance: -
v_gene: TRBV11-2

CDR3nt: TGTGCCAGCAGCAGGGGACCCACAGATACGCAGTATTTT
CDR3aa: CASSRGPTDTQYF
j_gene: TRBJ2-3
d_gene: -
abundance: once
v_gene: TRBV6-4

CDR3nt: TGTGCCAGCAGCTCCCGTCGTGGAAACACCATATATTTT
CDR3aa: CASSSRRGNTIYF
j_gene: TRBJ1-3
d_gene: -
abundance: -
v_gene: TRBV11-2

CDR3nt: TGTGCCAGCAGTGAATGGCTTCTCGGAAACACCATATATTTT
CDR3aa: CASSEWLLGNTIYF
j_gene: TRBJ1-3
d_gene: -
abundance: -
v_gene: TRBV2

CDR3nt: TGTGCCAGCAGATCCCACGTGGTTGGGGGGACCGGGGAGCTGTTTTTT
CDR3aa: CASRSHVVGGTGELFF
j_gene: TRBJ2-2
d_gene: -
abundance: -
v_gene: TRBV27

CDR3nt: TGTGCCAGCAGCTCTTTGGACAGCCCTAACTATGGCTACACCTTC
CDR3aa: CASSSLDSPNYGYTF
j_gene: TRBJ1-2
d_gene: -
abundance: -
v_gene: TRBV25-1

CDR3nt: TGTGCCAGCGCGAGGGGGCAGGGGAGTTCTTCACCCCTCCACTTT
CDR3aa: CASARGQGSSSPLHF
j_gene: TRBJ1-6
d_gene: TRBD1
abundance: few
v_gene: TRBV9

CDR3nt: TGTGCCAGCAGCGATACAGGGGGCTATCAGCCCCAGCATTTT
CDR3aa: CASSDTGGYQPQHF
j_gene: TRBJ1-5
d_gene: TRBD1
abundance: -
v_gene: TRBV9